This T cell receptor (beta chain) was obtained from a study of blood T cells in healthy people across ages. Points from the study as a whole: Unsorted PBMC input precluded a conclusive naive versus antigen-experienced comparison.

With respect to this clonotype: Its matching antigen is unknown.

Each donor was a healthy Caucasian individual from Russia, aged about 6 to 100. Each donor supplied 7.5 to 10 milliliters of peripheral blood. Then a second PCR, running roughly 7 to 12 cycles, was carried out with a sample-barcoded 5' primer and a J-beta primer mix. TCRdb reprocessed the 5' RACE reads via MiXCR and lists one record per CDR3 protein. The sample records around 710,000 distinct CDR3 sequences, around 46% being singletons. The source of this sequence is an older woman in good health. Sequencing used blood.

The CDR3 sequence: CASSFSPLETGGSRGSSYEQYF. In DNA, the CDR3 is TGTGCCAGCAGTTTCAGCCCCCTCGAGACAGGGGGTTCAAGGGGTAGCTCCTACGAGCAGTACTTC. The V gene is TRBV12-3 or TRBV12-4, the J gene TRBJ2-7; 9 bases are shared with TRBD1. Trimming cost V 3 bases and J 0 bases; bases outside gene matches: 24. The CDR3 runs to 22 residues.